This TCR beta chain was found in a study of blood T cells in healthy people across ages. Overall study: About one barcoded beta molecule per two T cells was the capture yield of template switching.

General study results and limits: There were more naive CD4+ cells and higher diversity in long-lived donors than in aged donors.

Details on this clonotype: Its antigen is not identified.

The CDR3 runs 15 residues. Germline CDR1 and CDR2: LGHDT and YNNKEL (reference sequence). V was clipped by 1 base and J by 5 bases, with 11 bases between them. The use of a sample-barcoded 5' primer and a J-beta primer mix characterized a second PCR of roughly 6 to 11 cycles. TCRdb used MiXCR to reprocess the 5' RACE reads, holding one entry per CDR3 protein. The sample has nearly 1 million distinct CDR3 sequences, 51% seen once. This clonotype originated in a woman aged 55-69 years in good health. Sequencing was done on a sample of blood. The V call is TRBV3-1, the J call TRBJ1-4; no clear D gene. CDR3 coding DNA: TGTGCCAGCAGCCAAGCGTTTCAGCCAAATGAAAAACTGTTTTTT. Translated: CASSQAFQPNEKLFF. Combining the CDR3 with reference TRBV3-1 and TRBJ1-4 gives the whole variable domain DTAVSQTPKYLVTQMGNDKSIKCEQNLGHDTMYWYKQDSKKFLKIMFSYNNKELIINETVPNRFSPKSPDKAHLNLHINSLELGDSAVYFCASSQAFQPNEKLFFGSGTQLSVL.